The next 20 T cell receptor beta chains were all read from a single sample in a study of cytomegalovirus exposure and HLA in healthy donors. Measured with immunoSEQ multiplex PCR; TCRdb has only the in-frame clones, and not every one. The data contain more than 300,000 clones, roughly 85% of them singletons. Sequences were obtained from PBMCs. These receptors originate from a woman aged 18-35 years in good health and CMV-seronegative.

This chain connects TRBV25-1 to TRBJ1-1; tentative D call: TRBD1 (5 bases). This CDR3 comprises 13 residues. The germline V gene has CDR1 MGHDK and CDR2 SYGVNS. Trimming removed 3 bases at V and 5 bases at J, with 10 bases between. CDR3 protein: CASSEPGLTEAFF. For the CDR3, the DNA is TGTGCCAGCAGTGAGCCAGGGTTAACTGAAGCTTTCTTT.

The rearrangement joins TRBV11-3 to TRBJ2-1, with TRBD1 matching 9 bases. Germline V gene lookup returns CDR1 SGHNT and CDR2 YENEEA. V lost 5 bases to trimming and J lost 4 bases; unmatched junction nucleotides: 3. The CDR3 runs to 14 residues. The CDR3 sequence is CASSRTGVYNEQFF. DNA for the CDR3: TGTGCCAGCAGCCGGACAGGGGTTTACAATGAGCAGTTCTTC.

This chain joins TRBV11-2 and TRBJ2-7, with 8 bases lining up with TRBD2. Germline V lookup: CDR1 SGHAT, CDR2 FQNNGV. With 3 bases clipped from V and 4 bases from J, the junction kept 11 bases outside the gene matches. This CDR3 has 16 amino acids. Here the CDR3 DNA reads TGTGCCAGCAGCTTTCTGGCAAGCGGGAGAGCGTACGAGCAGTACTTC. Protein sequence: CASSFLASGRAYEQYF.

The J gene is TRBJ2-1, the V gene TRBV7-9; D perhaps matches TRBD2 (5 bases). The V end lost 6 bases, the J end lost 5 bases, and 17 bases lay between the germline ends. The CDR3 length is 15 residues. The germline V gene encodes CDR1 SEHNR and CDR2 FQNEAQ (reference sequence). The CDR3 loop reads CASRSGLEKNNEQFF. As DNA, the CDR3 is TGTGCCAGCAGATCTGGACTGGAAAAGAACAATGAGCAGTTCTTC. Complete variable domain (other parts from reference TRBV7-9 and TRBJ2-1): DTGVSQNPRHKITKRGQNVTFRCDPISEHNRLYWYRQTLGQGPEFLTYFQNEAQLEKSRLLSDRFSAERPKGSFSTLEIQRTEQGDSAMYLCASRSGLEKNNEQFFGPGTRLTVL.

The chain couples TRBV9 to TRBJ2-1; TRBD1 might be the D (6 bases). The CDR3 consists of 15 residues. V was clipped by 2 bases and J by 2 bases, with 11 bases between them. Germline CDR1 reads SGDLS; CDR2 reads YYNGEE. The CDR3 protein is CASSVGQGPYNEQFF. In DNA, the CDR3 is TGTGCCAGCAGCGTGGGCCAGGGGCCCTACAATGAGCAGTTCTTC.

This chain connects TRBV9 to TRBJ1-3, with TRBD1 matching 7 bases. This CDR3 spans 16 amino acids. Losses at the gene ends were 0 bases for V and 0 bases for J; bases not matched to a gene: 3. CDR1 is SGDLS, CDR2 YYNGEE, per germline. The CDR3 bases are TGTGCCAGCAGCGTAGCTGGGGACAGCTCTGGAAACACCATATATTTT. This gives the protein CASSVAGDSSGNTIYF.

The chain uses TRBV6-6 and TRBJ2-5; 9 bases are shared with TRBD2. Germline V lookup: CDR1 MNHNY, CDR2 SVGAGI (reference sequence). With 1 base clipped from V and 3 bases from J, the junction kept 6 bases outside the gene matches. The CDR3 length is 16 residues. CDR3 protein: CASSYYRRTSEETQYF. The CDR3 DNA reads as TGTGCCAGCAGTTACTATAGAAGGACTAGCGAAGAGACCCAGTACTTC.

The V call is TRBV4-3, the J call TRBJ2-1, with 7 bases aligning to TRBD2. The V gene's germline CDR1 is LGHNA and CDR2 YSLEER. J lost 8 bases, V lost 1 base, and 8 bases had no gene match. CDR3 size: 15 residues. CDR3 sequence: CASSQGSGIFDEQFF. The CDR3 DNA sequence: TGCGCCAGCAGCCAAGGGAGCGGGATATTCGATGAGCAGTTCTTC.

The chain links TRBV18 to TRBJ1-3; D is undetermined. This CDR3 spans 14 amino acids. V lost 6 bases and J lost 0, with 9 bases in between. Germline V gives CDR1 KGHSH, CDR2 LQKENI. CDR3 sequence (DNA): TGTGCCAGCTCGCCGTCGGTCTCTGGAAACACCATATATTTT. This translates into CASSPSVSGNTIYF.

The V gene is TRBV19, the J gene TRBJ2-5; 12 bases are a match to TRBD1. The J segment lost 5 bases and the V segment lost 5 bases, leaving 6 bases of the junction unmatched. Germline V lookup: CDR1 LNHDA, CDR2 SQIVND (reference sequence). The CDR3 spans 15 residues. The CDR3 nucleotides read TGTGCCAGTAGTCTCCGGGACAGGGGGCCGGAGACCCAGTACTTC. It specifies CASSLRDRGPETQYF. Drawing the rest from reference TRBV19 and TRBJ2-5, the complete variable domain is DGGITQSPKYLFRKEGQNVTLSCEQNLNHDAMYWYRQDPGQGLRLIYYSQIVNDFQKGDIAEGYSVSREKKESFPLTVTSAQKNPTAFYLCASSLRDRGPETQYFGPGTRLLVL.

The chain carries TRBV9 and TRBJ1-1, with TRBD1 matching over 7 bases. The CDR3 totals 16 residues. V lost 4 bases and J lost 5; bases outside the gene matches: 14. Germline V gene sequence: CDR1 SGDLS, CDR2 YYNGEE. CDR3 region: CASSPDLQGRGTEAFF. The CDR3 DNA is TGTGCCAGCAGCCCAGACTTACAGGGGCGAGGGACTGAAGCTTTCTTT.

The chain recombines TRBV27 with TRBJ2-7; the D is unclear. CDR3 length: 11 amino acids. With 5 bases removed from V and 7 bases from J, the gap between germline ends came to 9 bases. Germline CDR1 MNHEY, CDR2 SMNVEV (reference sequence). CDR3 protein: CASSPQREQYF. The CDR3 region has the DNA TGTGCCAGCAGTCCGCAGCGTGAGCAGTACTTC.

The rearrangement joins TRBV5-1 to TRBJ1-5; D is unclear. This CDR3 comprises 16 residues. Trimming took off 0 bases at V and 1 base at J, with 11 bases between the two ends. Per germline, CDR1 SGHRS and CDR2 YFSETQ. CDR3 in amino acids: CASSLEGLGSNQPQHF. The DNA for the CDR3 is TGCGCCAGCAGCTTGGAAGGACTCGGAAGCAATCAGCCCCAGCATTTT. Full variable domain (missing parts from reference TRBV5-1 and TRBJ1-5): KAGVTQTPRYLIKTRGQQVTLSCSPISGHRSVSWYQQTPGQGLQFLFEYFSETQRNKGNFPGRFSGRQFSNSRSEMNVSTLELGDSALYLCASSLEGLGSNQPQHFGDGTRLSIL.

The genes are TRBV7-2 and TRBJ2-7; 8 positions match TRBD2. V was pared by 5 bases and J by 2 bases, with 17 bases of the junction left unmatched. From germline, CDR1 is SGHTA and CDR2 FQGNSA. The CDR3 consists of 18 residues. CDR3 in DNA: TGTGCCAGCAGCACCCCAGAGGCGGGAGGAGGAAGCGCCTACGAGCAGTACTTC. It specifies CASSTPEAGGGSAYEQYF.

The chain recombines TRBV28 with TRBJ2-7; TRBD2 agrees at 11 bases. CDR3 size: 15 residues. The V segment lost 5 bases and the J segment 8 bases; nucleotides outside the gene matches: 11. Germline V gene data show CDR1 as MDHEN and CDR2 as SYDVKM. For the CDR3, the DNA is TGTGCCAGCAGTGAACAGGGACTAGCGGCCTGGAAGCAGTACTTC. It encodes CASSEQGLAAWKQYF.

This clone was seen more than once but under ten times. Other DNA sequences in the same sample also yield this CDR3. V is TRBV9 and J is TRBJ1-1, with 9 nucleotides matching TRBD1. CDR3 length: 13 residues. V lost 2 bases to trimming and J lost 4 bases; unmatched junction nucleotides: 0. Germline V gives CDR1 SGDLS, CDR2 YYNGEE. The CDR3 coding sequence is TGTGCCAGCAGCGTGACAGGGGGCACTGAAGCTTTCTTT. Protein product: CASSVTGGTEAFF. The full variable domain, in which reference TRBV9 and TRBJ1-1 provide the parts outside the CDR3, is DSGVTQTPKHLITATGQRVTLRCSPRSGDLSVYWYQQSLDQGLQFLIQYYNGEERAKGNILERFSAQQFPDLHSELNLSSLELGDSALYFCASSVTGGTEAFFGQGTRLTVV.

Ten or more counts support this clone. The chain is built from TRBV6-5 and TRBJ2-1; 9 bases are shared with TRBD2. V dropped 0 bases and J dropped 5; count of bases not matched to a gene: 5. Per germline, CDR1 MNHEY and CDR2 SVGAGI. CDR3 length: 16 residues. This CDR3 reads CASSYSSGRFNNEQFF. The DNA of the CDR3 is TGTGCCAGCAGTTACTCAAGCGGGAGGTTCAACAATGAGCAGTTCTTC.

The rearrangement joins TRBV7-2 to TRBJ2-7, with a possible D match to TRBD1 (5 bases). V was shortened by 6 bases and J by 6 bases, with 15 bases between the two germline ends. Germline V gives CDR1 SGHTA, CDR2 FQGNSA. This CDR3 is built from 13 residues. CDR3: CASRPGLQGEQYF. For the CDR3, the DNA is TGTGCCAGCAGGCCGGGTCTCCAGGGCGAGCAGTACTTC. The full variable domain, its missing parts supplied by reference TRBV7-2 and TRBJ2-7, is GAGVSQSPSNKVTEKGKDVELRCDPISGHTALYWYRQSLGQGLEFLIYFQGNSAPDKSGLPSDRFSAERTGGSVSTLTIQRTQQEDSAVYLCASRPGLQGEQYFGPGTRLTVT.

The chain recombines TRBV7-9 with TRBJ2-1; 7 nucleotides agree with TRBD1. Germline V gene data show CDR1 as SEHNR and CDR2 as FQNEAQ (reference sequence). This CDR3 has 16 residues. The junction had 3 bases not matched to a gene; V was cut back by 1 base and J by 0 bases. In nucleotides, the CDR3 is TGTGCCAGCAGCTTAGGGACAGGCTCCTCCTACAATGAGCAGTTCTTC. This sequence encodes CASSLGTGSSYNEQFF.

The chain couples TRBV9 to TRBJ2-7; 9 bases are a match to TRBD1. The V gene's germline CDR1 is SGDLS and CDR2 YYNGEE. Trimming took 7 bases from V and 2 from J; bases not matched to a gene: 10. The CDR3 runs to 15 residues. The CDR3: CASSRGTGTTYEQYF. For the CDR3, the DNA is TGTGCCAGCTCCCGCGGGACAGGGACAACCTACGAGCAGTACTTC.